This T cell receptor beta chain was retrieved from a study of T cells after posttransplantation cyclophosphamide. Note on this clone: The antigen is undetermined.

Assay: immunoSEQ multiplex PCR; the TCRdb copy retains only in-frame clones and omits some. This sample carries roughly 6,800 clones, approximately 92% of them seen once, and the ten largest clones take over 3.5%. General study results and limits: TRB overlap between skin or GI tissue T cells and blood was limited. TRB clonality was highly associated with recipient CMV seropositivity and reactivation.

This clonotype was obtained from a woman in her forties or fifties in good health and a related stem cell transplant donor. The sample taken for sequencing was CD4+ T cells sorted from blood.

DNA of the CDR3: TGTGCCATCAGTGAGCCGAAATGGGACAGCCCTAACTATGGCTACACCTTC. This codes for CAISEPKWDSPNYGYTF. V and J are TRBV10-3 and TRBJ1-2, with TRBD1 matching 7 bases. The CDR3 totals 17 residues. The J segment lost 0 bases and the V segment lost 2 bases, leaving 9 bases of the junction unmatched. Germline CDR1 reads ENHRY; CDR2 reads SYGVKD.